The 8 T cell receptor beta chains given below trace back to one sample, sequenced in a study of regulatory T cells in long-lasting Graves disease. Construction of TCR beta libraries relied on iRepertoire HTBI primers and on Arm-PCR targeting CDR3 regions. Each CDR3 protein gets one entry after TCRdb re-called the multiplex PCR reads with MiXCR. The sample consists of around 250,000 distinct CDR3 sequences, around 20% of them appearing once. Time point specified: newly diagnosed GD, antithyroid drugs for less than 3 months. The TCR library was made from RNA extracted from PBMCs. This specimen was peripheral blood mononuclear cells (PBMCs), taken at new diagnosis, from a patient treated with antithyroid drugs. The receptors were sampled from a female donor with Graves disease.

This clonotype was seen many times. CDR3 DNA sequence: TGTGCCAGCAGCTTTTTAGCGGGAGTGAGGGATGAGCAGTTCTTC. Amino acid sequence: CASSFLAGVRDEQFF. This chain uses TRBV11-2 with TRBJ2-1, with TRBD2 matching over 9 bases. There are 15 residues in the CDR3. From germline, CDR1 is SGHAT and CDR2 FQNNGV. V lost 3 bases to trimming and J lost 8 bases; unmatched junction nucleotides: 8.

As for this clonotype: A much larger clone lies a single base off, so this may be a read error. This chain uses TRBV25-1 with TRBJ2-7; the D call may be TRBD1 or TRBD2 (6 bases each). V was clipped by 4 bases and J by 2 bases, with 15 bases between them. Germline V gene sequence: CDR1 MGHDK, CDR2 SYGVNS. The length of the CDR3 is 15 residues. CDR3 in amino acids: CASSGGGTRPYEQYF. CDR3 sequence (DNA): TGTGCCAGCAGTGGGGGCGGGACAAGGCCCTACGAGCAGTACTTC.

This clonotype was seen repeatedly, ten times or more. This chain uses TRBV10-3 with TRBJ2-1; 10 nucleotides line up with TRBD2. Germline trimming cut 4 bases from V and 8 bases from J; bases unmatched to any gene: 5. The CDR3 has 14 amino acids. Per germline, CDR1 ENHRY and CDR2 SYGVKD. CDR3 bases: TGTGCCATCAGTGTCAGCGGGAGGGGCGATGAGCAGTTCTTC. It specifies CAISVSGRGDEQFF.

Many counts were recorded for this clonotype. V is TRBV9 and J is TRBJ2-7; 12 bases are shared with TRBD2. With 4 bases clipped from V and 2 bases from J, the junction kept 4 bases outside the gene matches. The germline CDR1 and CDR2 sequences are SGDLS and YYNGEE. The CDR3 is 15 amino acids. The CDR3, as DNA: TGTGCCAGCAGCCCTCGGACTAGCGGGACCTACGAGCAGTACTTC. Its translation is CASSPRTSGTYEQYF.

This clonotype was detected many times. The rearrangement uses TRBV20-1 and TRBJ1-1, with D unresolved. The ends were cut back, 4 bases at V and 1 base at J, with 7 bases in the middle. Looked up from germline, CDR1 is DFQATT and CDR2 is SNEGSKA (reference sequence). The CDR3 spans 12 residues. CDR3 residues: CSAIVTNTEAFF. CDR3 DNA sequence: TGCAGTGCTATCGTCACGAACACTGAAGCTTTCTTT.

This clonotype was observed many times. The V call is TRBV6-1, the J call TRBJ2-1; 9 bases fit TRBD2. The germline V gene encodes CDR1 MNHNS and CDR2 SASEGT. This CDR3 region has 15 residues. The V gene end was trimmed by 3 bases and the J gene end by 5 bases; junction bases not matched to a gene: 5. The chain's CDR3 is CASSDVAGGNNEQFF. In DNA, the CDR3 is TGTGCCAGCAGTGATGTGGCGGGAGGGAACAATGAGCAGTTCTTC.

This clonotype was observed a handful of times. The V and J genes are TRBV7-2 and TRBJ2-3; 9 bases agree with TRBD2. The end of the DNA is better explained by TRBJ2-7, so the J call may be wrong. Germline CDR1 and CDR2: SGHTA and FQGNSA. The CDR3 spans 16 residues. In DNA, the CDR3 is TGTGCCAGCAGCTTACTAGCGGGAAGAACCTTGTACGAGCAGTACTTC. Protein product: CASSLLAGRTLYEQYF.

This clonotype occurred many times. The chain links TRBV6-5 to TRBJ2-7; 7 nucleotides agree with TRBD1. CDR3 length: 16 amino acids. The junction had 11 bases not matched to a gene; V was cut back by 1 base and J by 5 bases. Germline CDR1 and CDR2: MNHEY and SVGAGI. The CDR3: CASSYWGPGGKDEQYF. CDR3 sequence (DNA): TGTGCCAGCAGTTACTGGGGGCCAGGGGGTAAGGACGAGCAGTACTTC.